Included here is one TCR beta chain sequence, with context. At least ten counts were recorded for this clone. It has no known antigen specificity. No per-base quality is available; no much larger clone lies one base away. From the cysteine through the phenylalanine, the CDR3 covers 17 amino acids. CDR3 DNA is the only sequence kept; it has 51 bases, read in frame from the first base. The junction shows trimming of 3 bases on V and 0 bases on J, and the gene matches do not reach 8 bases of it. Reading the germline V gene gives CDR1 LGHNA and CDR2 YSLEER. The data are from a study of metastatic and nonmetastatic thyroid tumors (dated by TCRdb to about 2020). At the level of the whole study: The researchers compared repertoires between peripheral blood samples and tumor or nodule tissue samples from patients with malignant or benign thyroid disease. The full study reports these points: In both blood and tumor samples, malignant tumors were reported to have significantly higher TCR beta diversity than benign nodules.

The library was obtained by PCR. Sequencing was performed on an Illumina HiSeq 4000. High-throughput sequencing was used to profile the CDR3 region of the TCR beta-chain in every patient. On the study's bioinformatics: The researchers built a classifier to tell apart papillary thyroid cancer patients with distant metastasis, based on CDR3 differences among clinicopathological groups. Repertoire diversity was assessed with the Shannon index, and tumor-blood repertoire similarity with the Morisita-Horn index. TCRdb applied fastp at Q25 and MiXCR to the public reads, then kept only in-frame beta chains. The V and J calls here are based on TCRdb, not the publication. This sample gives tens of thousands of clones in total; over 10% of them show up just once. Jointly, the top ten make up roughly a quarter of the sample. None of the patients had been given any treatment before thyroid surgery. The study retrospectively analysed patient clinical samples collected from about 2012 to 2019 using T-cell receptor beta sequencing.

The rearranged segments are TRBV4-3 and TRBJ2-3; 8 bases in the junction line up with TRBD2. The sequencing input was blood. This TCR came from a female donor with papillary thyroid cancer or a benign thyroid nodule (not recorded which). Some clones in this sample may be carry-over from other donors' samples. The CDR3 amino acid sequence is: CASSHLLTGGSTDTQYF. Read as DNA, the sequence is TGCGCCAGCAGCCACCTTTTGACGGGGGGGAGCACAGATACGCAGTATTTT.